This record looks at one TCR beta chain sequence and its context. The trim removed 1 base at V and 3 bases at J, leaving 12 bases unmatched. The CDR3 contains 17 residues. CDR1 SGHTS and CDR2 YDEGEE come from the germline V gene. The data were obtained in a study of blood T cell repertoires in COVID-19. Whole-study context: COVID-19 samples collected from the United States, Italy and Spain covered acute and convalescent phases.

How the authors handled the data: Cell counts per sample came from amplifying reference gene primers. Sequenced by immunoSEQ multiplex PCR; TCRdb stores in-frame clones only, minus some. That table gives V, J and clone size, and the DNA gave D and trimming. The data contain about 140,000 clones, around 90% of them seen just once; the ten biggest clones take up approximately 10%. The chain employs TRBV5-8 and TRBJ2-7; 8 bases line up with TRBD2. The sequencing input was peripheral blood. This TCR was sampled from an elderly woman with acute or convalescent COVID-19. The CDR3 region has the DNA TGTGCCAGCAGCTTGCGTTCCCTGGCGGGGGGTTACTACGAGCAGTACTTC. Its protein is CASSLRSLAGGYYEQYF.